This T cell receptor (beta chain) stems from a study of OX40 agonist ivuxolimab in advanced cancers. Only in-frame clones appear in the TCRdb table, and some are missing; sequencing was by immunoSEQ multiplex PCR. The sample has about 50,000 clones, around 93% seen once. Patients with a history of autoimmune disease or on systemic immunosuppression were excluded. Blood specimens came from baseline, cycle 4 day 1, and cycle 7 day 1. Germline V gene data show CDR1 as MDHEN and CDR2 as SYDVKM. V shed 6 bases and J shed 13 bases, with 9 bases lying between them. The CDR3 length is 10 residues. This receptor was obtained from an adult with an advanced solid tumor such as melanoma, head and neck, liver or kidney cancer. Material: CD4+ or CD8+ T cells sorted from blood, obtained in a trial of the OX40 agonist ivuxolimab. V usage is TRBV28 and J usage is TRBJ2-2; no definite D call. CDR3 nucleotides: TGTGCCAGCAGGCAGTCAACGCTGTTTTTT. Its protein product is CASRQSTLFF.